This T cell receptor beta chain was captured in a study of CD8 T cells in Susac syndrome (dated by TCRdb to 2018 to 2020). Describing the broader study: Repertoire sequencing was used to test whether CD8+ T cell activation and differentiation in Susac syndrome was antigen driven. The research as a whole found: The TCR sequencing and HLA analysis was acknowledged to have included a relatively small number of individuals.

Turning to this clonotype: Its antigen specificity is not known. No much larger clonotype is one base removed from it; base qualities were not supplied.

There are 12 amino acids in the CDR3, from cysteine to phenylalanine inclusive. Only CDR3 DNA remains: 36 bases, in frame from the first base. Trimming leaves V shorter by 6 bases and J shorter by 8 bases, with the junction holding 4 bases beyond the gene matches. CDR1 and CDR2 (MNHNS, SASEGT) derive from the germline V gene. RNA was extracted using the RNeasy kit, and roughly 0.5 to 1 ug of the RNA was reverse transcribed with random hexamers. The immunoSEQ multiplex PCR assay, which covers 54 Vbeta and 13 Jbeta segments, was used to amplify TCR beta CDR3 regions. To correct PCR amplification bias, a synthetic template baseline was used for both primer optimization and computational correction. As for the authors' bioinformatics: Reads were annotated to V, D and J genes per IMGT and analyzed with immunoSEQ Analyzer, keeping only productive sequences. Clonality was computed as one minus Shannon entropy normalized by log2 of the number of productive unique sequences. For each patient and control, public and private clones were evaluated within the 100 most prevalent clones. Susac-specific clones were defined as absent from healthy and MS cohorts, 1052 published viral clones and other ImmuneACCESS disease sequences. TCRdb trimmed public reads at Q25 via fastp, called clones via MiXCR and kept in-frame beta chains. Each record represents a unique CDR3 protein, reported with the most common genes and DNA among its rows. Here the V and J calls rest on TCRdb's processing, not on the authors' analysis. The sample has about 190,000 distinct CDR3 sequences on record, about 94% of them singletons. The top ten hold around 0.1% of the sample.

Peripheral blood CD8+ and CD4+ T cells from healthy donors, Susac syndrome patients and multiple sclerosis patients were profiled by high-throughput TCR beta sequencing. Healthy donors were included as age- and sex-matched controls. Bulk CD8+ and CD4+ T cells were purified by magnetic negative isolation, while CD8+ TEMRA cells were enriched using FACS. Blood was collected in EDTA tubes and processed within 24 hours, with PBMCs isolated through density gradient centrifugation. PBMCs intended for TCR sequencing were frozen in liquid nitrogen and were later thawed in a 37 degrees C water bath. Purity of sorted or isolated CD4+, CD8+ and CD8+ TEMRA cells was at least 90%.

The chain joins TRBV6-1 to TRBJ1-2; 9 nucleotides in the junction match TRBD1. The sequenced sample was CD4+ T cells from PBMCs. The receptor comes from a human donor in good health. For the CDR3, the sequence is CASSSDRGGYTF. The bases read TGTGCCAGCAGCTCGGACAGGGGCGGCTACACCTTC.